This TCR beta chain was profiled in a study of neurological immune-mediated disorders. Documented time point: longitudinal time-point 2. Sequencing of 15-18 subjects in each run yielded over 200 million TCR-beta sequences. TCRdb recomputed calls from the 5' RACE reads with MiXCR, one row per CDR3 protein. The data contain about 66,000 distinct CDR3 sequences, roughly 10% of them singletons. The CDR3 is 13 residues long. Unmatched junction bases numbered 6, after V lost 7 bases and J lost 6 bases. Germline loops: CDR1 MDHEN, CDR2 SYDVKM. Remarks on this clonotype: A read error is possible here, since a much larger clone lies one base away.

The sequenced material came from PBMCs. This TCR was sampled from a man aged 25 to 45 in good health. The chain has TRBV28 and TRBJ2-1; TRBD1 matches 7 bases. CDR3 region: CASTMDRSNEQFF. The CDR3 DNA sequence: TGTGCCAGCACCATGGACAGGTCCAATGAGCAGTTCTTC.